These 26 T cell receptor beta chains share one sample of origin, sequenced in a study of cytomegalovirus exposure and HLA in healthy donors. This PCR relied on a set of 60 Vbeta primers and 13 Jbeta primers. Here immunoSEQ multiplex PCR was the method, and the copy in TCRdb shows in-frame clones only, minus some. The sample records some 45,000 clones, roughly nine tenths being singletons. Source material: PBMCs. These receptors all stem from a woman aged 40 to 49 in good health and CMV-seropositive.

The chain carries TRBV28 and TRBJ2-1; 9 nucleotides match TRBD2. The CDR3 is made up of 16 amino acids. CDR1 MDHEN and CDR2 SYDVKM come from the germline V gene. Trimming took 4 bases from V and 5 from J; bases not matched to a gene: 9. In DNA form, the CDR3 reads TGTGCCAGCAGTTCCAACGGGCTAGCGGGAAACAATGAGCAGTTCTTC. Translated: CASSSNGLAGNNEQFF.

The gene calls are TRBV19 and TRBJ2-6, with a possible D match to TRBD2 (6 bases). V was trimmed by 7 bases and J by 0 bases, leaving 7 bases between them. Germline CDR1 is LNHDA and CDR2 is SQIVND (reference sequence). The CDR3 loop spans 14 amino acids. In nucleotides, the CDR3 is TGTGCCAGTAAGGAGGGCTCTGGGGCCAACGTCCTGACTTTC. The encoded protein is CASKEGSGANVLTF.

J is TRBJ2-7 and V is TRBV14; possible D gene TRBD2, 5 bases. The CDR3 consists of 13 residues. The V end was cut by 4 bases, the J end by 2 bases, with 9 bases between. CDR1 and CDR2 from the germline V gene are SGHDN and FVKESK. The chain's CDR3 is CASSRTGTYEQYF. DNA of the CDR3: TGTGCCAGCAGCCGCACGGGGACCTACGAGCAGTACTTC.

This clone showed up just once. The chain links TRBV5-5 to TRBJ1-5; D gene unclear. Germline V gene data show CDR1 as SGHKS and CDR2 as YYEKEE (reference sequence). This CDR3 region has 15 residues. Trimming shortened V by 4 bases and J by 3 bases, and 14 bases separated the two germline ends. CDR3 DNA: TGTGCCAGCAGCCAGCTCGGACTCCCCAATCAGCCCCAGCATTTT. Translation gives CASSQLGLPNQPQHF.

V is TRBV6-1 and J is TRBJ2-6; no reliable D call. The ends were cut back, 6 bases at V and 0 bases at J, with 6 bases in the middle. There are 14 residues in the CDR3. The germline gives CDR1 MNHNS, CDR2 SASEGT. CDR3 sequence: CASSGVSGANVLTF. In nucleotides, the CDR3 is TGTGCCAGCAGCGGTGTCTCTGGGGCCAACGTCCTGACTTTC.

This chain uses TRBV28 with TRBJ1-3, with D possibly being TRBD1 (5 bases). Per germline, CDR1 MDHEN and CDR2 SYDVKM. The CDR3 runs to 14 residues. V was cut by 7 bases and J by 2 bases, with 12 bases left in between. The CDR3 loop reads CASTWAGTGNTIYF. The CDR3 DNA sequence: TGTGCCAGCACCTGGGCAGGGACTGGAAACACCATATATTTT.

The table lists this clone with a few counts. The rearrangement links TRBV13 to TRBJ2-5; 9 bases line up with TRBD1. Germline V gene data show CDR1 as PRHDT and CDR2 as FYEKMQ (reference sequence). J lost 5 bases, V lost 5 bases, and 12 bases had no gene match. CDR3 length equals 16 residues. Here the CDR3 reads CASSLPGTGYEETQYF. DNA of the CDR3: TGTGCCAGCAGCCTCCCAGGGACAGGGTACGAGGAGACCCAGTACTTC. The whole variable domain, remainder taken from reference TRBV13 and TRBJ2-5, is AAGVIQSPRHLIKEKRETATLKCYPIPRHDTVYWYQQGPGQDPQFLISFYEKMQSDKGSIPDRFSAQQFSDYHSELNMSSLELGDSALYFCASSLPGTGYEETQYFGPGTRLLVL.

The rearrangement links TRBV6-5 to TRBJ2-7; 10 nucleotides agree with TRBD2. The germline CDR1 and CDR2 sequences are MNHEY and SVGAGI. This CDR3 has 16 residues. After removal of 2 bases from V and 1 base from J, the junction contained 5 bases not matched to a gene. The CDR3 DNA follows: TGTGCCAGCAGTTACCAAGCGGGGGGGGGATCCTACGAGCAGTACTTC. Its translation: CASSYQAGGGSYEQYF.

This clone was recorded only once. The chain combines TRBV2 with TRBJ2-2; TRBD1 aligns across 7 bases. After removal of 6 bases from V and 3 bases from J, the junction contained 4 bases not matched to a gene. The CDR3 is 14 residues long. Germline CDR1 is SNHLY and CDR2 is FYNNEI. This chain's CDR3 is CASRGQADTGELFF. The CDR3 coding sequence is TGTGCCAGCAGAGGACAGGCCGACACCGGGGAGCTGTTTTTT.

This clone showed up just once. This sample also contains other DNA sequences that code for the same CDR3. The V and J genes are TRBV19 and TRBJ2-1; D remains ambiguous. V was trimmed by 5 bases and J by 14 bases, leaving 19 bases between them. The germline gives CDR1 LNHDA, CDR2 SQIVND (reference sequence). The CDR3 has 13 amino acids. CDR3 sequence: CASSARTIDPKFF. DNA of the CDR3: TGTGCCAGTAGTGCCCGTACTATTGACCCTAAGTTCTTC. The variable domain in full, with the rest retrieved from reference TRBV19 and TRBJ2-1, is DGGITQSPKYLFRKEGQNVTLSCEQNLNHDAMYWYRQDPGQGLRLIYYSQIVNDFQKGDIAEGYSVSREKKESFPLTVTSAQKNPTAFYLCASSARTIDPKFFGPGTRLTVL.

The chain has TRBV27 and TRBJ2-7; possible D gene TRBD2, 7 bases. The ends were cut back, 6 bases at V and 3 bases at J, with 12 bases in the middle. The CDR3 is 13 amino acids. Looked up from germline, CDR1 is MNHEY and CDR2 is SMNVEV (reference sequence). This CDR3 reads CASSPGGVYEQYF. The CDR3 DNA sequence: TGTGCCAGCAGCCCGGGGGGCGTCTACGAGCAGTACTTC.

CDR3 in amino acids: CASRRTSAETQYF. The CDR3 DNA is TGTGCCAGCAGGAGGACTAGCGCAGAGACCCAGTACTTC. The chain joins TRBV2 to TRBJ2-5; 9 nucleotides align to TRBD2. The V segment lost 6 bases and the J segment 4 bases; nucleotides outside the gene matches: 3. Germline assignment: CDR1 SNHLY and CDR2 FYNNEI. CDR3 length equals 13 residues.

V is TRBV25-1 and J is TRBJ1-6, with D maybe TRBD1 (5 bases). The CDR3 covers 16 residues. Looked up from germline, CDR1 is MGHDK and CDR2 is SYGVNS. V was shortened by 0 bases and J by 8 bases, with 14 bases between the two germline ends. Written as DNA, the CDR3 is TGTGCCAGCAGTGAATATGATGCAGGGATGGATTCACCCCTCCACTTT. It yields the protein CASSEYDAGMDSPLHF.

The chain employs TRBV7-8 and TRBJ1-6; D is perhaps TRBD1 (6 bases). The CDR3 contains 18 residues. The V end was cut by 4 bases, the J end by 6 bases, with 22 bases between. CDR1 and CDR2 (germline): SGHVS, FQNEAQ. The CDR3 is CASSSRAQGTGINSPLHF. CDR3 in DNA: TGTGCCAGCAGCTCACGAGCTCAGGGGACGGGGATTAATTCACCCCTCCACTTT.

The chain's CDR3 is CASSRTSDYNEQFF. Here the CDR3 DNA reads TGCGCCAGCAGCCGGACTAGCGACTACAATGAGCAGTTCTTC. The chain has TRBV5-1 and TRBJ2-1; TRBD2 matches 9 bases. Germline V gene lookup returns CDR1 SGHRS and CDR2 YFSETQ. This CDR3 has 14 amino acids. V shed 4 bases, J shed 3 bases, and the junction held 2 bases outside the gene matches.

V is TRBV19 and J is TRBJ1-3; D is unresolved. The CDR3 length is 14 residues. V lost 3 bases to trimming and J lost 4 bases, with 10 bases between them. CDR1 is LNHDA and CDR2 is SQIVND in the germline V gene (reference sequence). CDR3 protein: CASSISASGNTIYF. The DNA of the CDR3 is TGTGCCAGTAGTATTAGTGCGTCGGGAAACACCATATATTTT.

The V gene is TRBV11-2, the J gene TRBJ2-7, with 9 bases lining up with TRBD1. The germline V gene has CDR1 SGHAT and CDR2 FQNNGV. Trimming at V came to 5 bases and at J to 7 bases, leaving 6 bases not matched to a gene. The length of the CDR3 is 13 residues. The CDR3 DNA reads TGTGCCAGCAGCCTATACAGGGGGCGAGAGCAGTACTTC. Its protein is CASSLYRGREQYF.

The count of this clone is one. The chain joins TRBV2 to TRBJ1-1; TRBD1 aligns across 12 bases. The trim removed 4 bases at V and 5 bases at J, leaving 5 bases unmatched. There are 15 residues in the CDR3. Germline lookup yields CDR1 SNHLY and CDR2 FYNNEI. CDR3 residues: CASSGDRGRGTEAFF. The CDR3 DNA follows: TGTGCCAGCAGTGGGGACAGGGGGCGGGGGACTGAAGCTTTCTTT.

The V gene is TRBV7-9, the J gene TRBJ1-2; possible D gene TRBD1, 5 bases. V was pared by 4 bases and J by 2 bases, with 17 bases between. The CDR3 is 16 amino acids. Looked up from germline, CDR1 is SEHNR and CDR2 is FQNEAQ (reference sequence). CDR3 sequence: CASSWGLGEGNYGYTF. The CDR3 coding sequence is TGTGCCAGCAGCTGGGGTCTAGGGGAGGGGAACTATGGCTACACCTTC. Combining the CDR3 with reference TRBV7-9 and TRBJ1-2 gives the whole variable domain DTGVSQNPRHKITKRGQNVTFRCDPISEHNRLYWYRQTLGQGPEFLTYFQNEAQLEKSRLLSDRFSAERPKGSFSTLEIQRTEQGDSAMYLCASSWGLGEGNYGYTFGSGTRLTVV.

This clone was counted between two and nine times. This rearrangement joins TRBV7-3 to TRBJ2-1; 7 bases align to TRBD2. Per the germline V gene, CDR1 is SGHTA and CDR2 is FQGTGA. V shed 2 bases, J shed 6 bases, and the junction held 16 bases outside the gene matches. The CDR3 consists of 18 residues. Here the CDR3 reads CASSLSFSNQGGSNEQFF. The CDR3 coding sequence is TGTGCCAGCAGCTTATCTTTTTCGAACCAGGGAGGGAGCAATGAGCAGTTCTTC.

The chain couples TRBV5-1 to TRBJ2-4; 7 positions agree with TRBD2. This CDR3 comprises 15 residues. V dropped 4 bases and J dropped 6; count of bases not matched to a gene: 10. The germline V gene has CDR1 SGHRS and CDR2 YFSETQ. CDR3: CASSPVGGGGNIQYF. For the CDR3, the DNA is TGCGCCAGCAGCCCGGTGGGGGGGGGAGGAAACATTCAGTACTTC.

V usage is TRBV7-8 and J usage is TRBJ1-3; perhaps TRBD1 as D (6 bases). Trimming left V 2 bases short and J 1 base short, with 6 bases between. The CDR3 length is 14 residues. In germline, CDR1 is SGHVS, CDR2 FQNEAQ. For the CDR3, the DNA is TGTGCCAGCAGCTTACAGGGGTCTGGAAACACCATATATTTT. Translation gives CASSLQGSGNTIYF.

For the CDR3, the DNA is TGTGCCAGCAGCTTACTACTAGGCTACGAGCAGTACTTC. Translated, it gives CASSLLLGYEQYF. The chain uses TRBV7-9 and TRBJ2-5, with a weak D call TRBD2 (5 bases). The end of the DNA aligns better with TRBJ2-7, so the J call may be wrong. Looked up from germline, CDR1 is SEHNR and CDR2 is FQNEAQ (reference sequence). The CDR3 consists of 13 residues.

In this sample, this clone turned up once. The V and J genes are TRBV5-1 and TRBJ2-5, with 9 bases identical to TRBD2. The tail of the sequence fits TRBJ2-7 better, so the J call may be wrong. There are 16 residues in the CDR3. Germline-derived CDR1 and CDR2 are SGHRS and YFSETQ. The CDR3 nucleotides are TGCGCCAGCAGCCCGGCAGCGGGGGGCTACTCCTACGAGCAGTACTTC. It translates to CASSPAAGGYSYEQYF.

The chain links TRBV19 to TRBJ1-4, with D maybe TRBD1 (5 bases). Trimming stripped 3 bases from V and 6 bases from J, with 11 bases between. Looked up from germline, CDR1 is LNHDA and CDR2 is SQIVND (reference sequence). The CDR3 length is 14 residues. CDR3 residues: CASSMGGAYEKLFF. Here the CDR3 DNA reads TGTGCCAGTAGTATGGGTGGGGCGTATGAAAAACTGTTTTTT.

The rearrangement links TRBV7-9 to TRBJ2-3; no reliable D call. The CDR3 has 13 amino acids. V was pared by 8 bases and J by 0 bases, with 9 bases between. Looked up from germline, CDR1 is SEHNR and CDR2 is FQNEAQ (reference sequence). The DNA for the CDR3 is TGTGCCAGCCAACCACTTAGCACAGATACGCAGTATTTT. Residues: CASQPLSTDTQYF.